The 20 T cell receptor beta chains given below trace back to one sample, sequenced in a study of STAT3 mutations in large granular lymphocyte leukemia. Findings and limits, study-wide: In T-cell large granular lymphocyte leukemia, about half of patients showed multiple immunodominant subclonotypes.

Their recognized antigens are unknown. Data came from immunoSEQ multiplex PCR; TCRdb stores just in-frame clones and leaves some out. The table lists more than 1,500 clones, approximately 28% of them singletons. What was sequenced was peripheral blood mononuclear cells. The receptors originated from a male patient aged 50 to 60 with T-cell large granular lymphocyte leukemia. Some clones in this sample may be carry-over from other donors' samples.

In its sample, this clone was seen a few times. V and J are TRBV4-1 and TRBJ2-7, with TRBD1 matching over 9 bases. After removal of 4 bases from V and 7 bases from J, the junction contained 11 bases not matched to a gene. Germline V gene sequence: CDR1 MGHRA, CDR2 YSYEKL. CDR3 length equals 15 residues. The CDR3 loop reads CASSPLGTGSWEQYF. CDR3 coding DNA: TGCGCCAGCAGCCCACTCGGGACAGGGTCTTGGGAGCAGTACTTC.

The rearrangement uses TRBV5-1 and TRBJ2-7; D ambiguous. This CDR3 has 15 amino acids. V lost 1 base and J lost 2, with 13 bases in between. Looked up from germline, CDR1 is SGHRS and CDR2 is YFSETQ. Here the CDR3 reads CASSLSWLQTYEQYF. The CDR3 DNA reads as TGCGCCAGCAGCTTGAGTTGGCTGCAAACCTACGAGCAGTACTTC. Complete variable domain (other parts from reference TRBV5-1 and TRBJ2-7): KAGVTQTPRYLIKTRGQQVTLSCSPISGHRSVSWYQQTPGQGLQFLFEYFSETQRNKGNFPGRFSGRQFSNSRSEMNVSTLELGDSALYLCASSLSWLQTYEQYFGPGTRLTVT.

The V call is TRBV5-1, the J call TRBJ2-7, with D maybe TRBD2 (5 bases). V lost 5 bases and J 0 bases, leaving 15 bases between the germline ends. CDR3 size: 15 residues. Germline assignment: CDR1 SGHRS and CDR2 YFSETQ. CDR3 nucleotides: TGCGCCAGCAGGAGGGAAAGCACCAGCTCCTACGAGCAGTACTTC. As protein: CASRRESTSSYEQYF.

This clone has just a few counts. This chain uses TRBV6-4 with TRBJ1-5; a weak D match, TRBD1 (6 bases). Per the germline V gene, CDR1 is MRHNA and CDR2 is SNTAGT. The CDR3 has 14 residues. Trimming shortened V by 5 bases and J by 4 bases, and 12 bases separated the two germline ends. CDR3: CASSSTGANQPQHF. DNA of the CDR3: TGTGCCAGCAGTTCCACGGGGGCTAATCAGCCCCAGCATTTT.

V gene TRBV30 combines with J gene TRBJ2-7, with D possibly called TRBD1 or TRBD2 (5 bases each). The CDR3 totals 12 residues. Trimming stripped 2 bases from V and 4 bases from J, with 9 bases between. CDR1 is GTSNPN, CDR2 SVGIG, per germline (reference sequence). This CDR3 is CAWSSGPYEQYF. Written as DNA, the CDR3 is TGTGCCTGGAGTTCGGGGCCTTACGAGCAGTACTTC.

This clone was counted only a few times. The chain carries TRBV18 and TRBJ1-2; no definite D call. Germline CDR1 KGHSH, CDR2 LQKENI. Trimming removed 8 bases at V and 3 bases at J, with 13 bases between. The CDR3 spans 13 residues. The CDR3 protein is CASTAAVDYGYTF. The CDR3 coding sequence is TGTGCCAGCACGGCGGCGGTCGACTATGGCTACACCTTC.

Only a few counts were recorded for this clone. CDR3 sequence reads: CSVDDGTLGEQFF. CDR3 DNA sequence: TGCAGCGTTGACGACGGGACTTTAGGTGAGCAGTTCTTC. The J gene is TRBJ2-1, the V gene TRBV29-1; perhaps TRBD2 as D (6 bases). This CDR3 has 13 residues. Trimming removed 3 bases at V and 9 bases at J, with 15 bases between. Germline V gene sequence: CDR1 SQVTM, CDR2 ANQGSEA.

This clone has only a few counts. V usage is TRBV5-6 and J usage is TRBJ2-7; TRBD1 might be the D (8 bases). The CDR3 spans 15 residues. Germline assignment: CDR1 SGHDT and CDR2 YYEEEE. Trimming stripped 3 bases from V and 4 bases from J, with 17 bases between. The CDR3: CASSSTDREGYEQYF. Here the CDR3 DNA reads TGTGCCAGCAGCTCCACGGACAGGGAGGGGTACGAGCAGTACTTC.

The table lists this clone with a few counts. At one boundary the junction diverges from the germline segment, which might be a read error. The rearrangement joins TRBV5-4 to TRBJ1-1; D might be TRBD1 (5 bases). CDR1 and CDR2 (germline): SGHNT, YYREEE (reference sequence). The CDR3 totals 14 residues. CDR3 sequence (DNA): TGTGCCAGCAGCTTCGGGGCCTTGAAGACTGAAGCTTTCTTT. The encoded protein is CASSFGALKTEAFF.

This clone has only a few counts. This chain links TRBV30 with TRBJ1-5; D gene ambiguous. CDR1 is GTSNPN, CDR2 SVGIG, per germline (reference sequence). This CDR3 comprises 17 residues. V lost 0 bases, J lost 0 bases, and 15 bases lay in between. CDR3: CAWSVTRAILSNQPQHF. The CDR3 DNA is TGTGCCTGGAGTGTAACACGGGCCATCCTTAGCAATCAGCCCCAGCATTTT.

This clone has just a few counts. The chain combines TRBV7-3 with TRBJ2-6; 7 positions match TRBD1. The trim removed 5 bases at V and 2 bases at J, leaving 6 bases unmatched. The germline V gene encodes CDR1 SGHTA and CDR2 FQGTGA. This CDR3 spans 16 amino acids. The CDR3 bases are TGTGCCAGCAGCAGCGACAGGGCACCTGGGGCCAACGTCCTGACTTTC. It yields the protein CASSSDRAPGANVLTF.

Concerning this clone itself: This may stem from a read error, because a much larger clone lies one nucleotide away. The conserved closing phenylalanine or tryptophan is absent in this CDR3, likely reflecting a read error. The chain combines TRBV27 with TRBJ2-3; D is unresolved. V lost 5 bases and J lost 5, with 11 bases in between. This CDR3 has 13 amino acids. The V gene's germline CDR1 is MNHEY and CDR2 SMNVEV (reference sequence). The CDR3 loop is CASSATLEDTQYV. The CDR3, as DNA: TGTGCCAGCAGTGCCACCTTGGAAGATACGCAGTATGTT.

The gene calls are TRBV18 and TRBJ2-3, with D perhaps TRBD2 (6 bases). This CDR3 spans 15 amino acids. Trimming pared 4 bases from V and 1 base from J, leaving 12 bases between. Germline CDR1 is KGHSH and CDR2 is LQKENI. CDR3 DNA sequence: TGTGCCAGCTCACGGGGTAGCGGAGGCACAGATACGCAGTATTTT. As protein: CASSRGSGGTDTQYF.

This clone has more than one count but fewer than ten. The V call is TRBV30, the J call TRBJ2-7, with 8 bases that match TRBD1. CDR1 and CDR2 from the germline V gene are GTSNPN and SVGIG (reference sequence). The J segment lost 2 bases and the V segment lost 2 bases, leaving 5 bases of the junction unmatched. The CDR3 runs 14 residues. The CDR3 spells CAWSTGQGPYEQYF. DNA of the CDR3: TGTGCCTGGAGTACTGGACAGGGCCCCTACGAGCAGTACTTC.

The chain carries TRBV5-1 and TRBJ2-1, with TRBD2 identical over 9 bases. V was pared by 7 bases and J by 2 bases, with 19 bases of the junction left unmatched. Per the germline V gene, CDR1 is SGHRS and CDR2 is YFSETQ. The length of the CDR3 is 19 residues. The CDR3 nucleotides are TGCGCCAGCTATCCCAGAATTACCGGGACTAGCATCCCCTACAATGAGCAGTTCTTC. Translating gives CASYPRITGTSIPYNEQFF.

The chain uses TRBV5-1 and TRBJ2-3; D is unclear. The CDR3 has 14 residues. Germline V lookup: CDR1 SGHRS, CDR2 YFSETQ. Trimming pared 4 bases from V and 0 bases from J, leaving 9 bases between. The CDR3 DNA reads as TGCGCCAGCAGCCCACAGAGTAGCACAGATACGCAGTATTTT. Translated: CASSPQSSTDTQYF. The full variable domain, its missing parts supplied by reference TRBV5-1 and TRBJ2-3, is KAGVTQTPRYLIKTRGQQVTLSCSPISGHRSVSWYQQTPGQGLQFLFEYFSETQRNKGNFPGRFSGRQFSNSRSEMNVSTLELGDSALYLCASSPQSSTDTQYFGPGTRLTVL.

This clone was detected only a few times. V usage is TRBV29-1 and J usage is TRBJ2-7; TRBD2 is a possible D gene (5 bases). The germline V and J ends were trimmed by 2 bases and 1 base, with 15 bases remaining between them. Per germline, CDR1 SQVTM and CDR2 ANQGSEA. This CDR3 has 15 amino acids. The CDR3 bases are TGCAGCGTTGAATCGGCTAGCTCCCAATCCTACGAGCAGTACTTC. Translated, it gives CSVESASSQSYEQYF.

This sequence joins TRBV5-1 and TRBJ2-7; D gene ambiguous. Germline CDR1 reads SGHRS; CDR2 reads YFSETQ. This CDR3 is 12 amino acids long. V was cut by 1 base and J by 2 bases, with 4 bases left in between. CDR3 protein: CASSLLAYEQYF. The CDR3 coding sequence is TGCGCCAGCAGCTTGTTGGCCTACGAGCAGTACTTC.

The table lists this clone with a few counts. The chain combines TRBV7-8 with TRBJ2-7; TRBD1 matches 8 bases. The germline gives CDR1 SGHVS, CDR2 FQNEAQ. J gave up 4 bases and V 5 bases, and 19 bases lay outside the gene matches. The CDR3 is made up of 18 amino acids. CDR3 sequence: CASSKESGGLPLGYEQYF. In DNA form, the CDR3 reads TGTGCCAGCAGCAAAGAGTCAGGGGGCCTCCCTCTTGGGTACGAGCAGTACTTC.

V is TRBV10-2 and J is TRBJ1-2, with 9 bases identical to TRBD1. CDR3 length: 15 amino acids. Germline lookup yields CDR1 WSHSY and CDR2 SAAADI. The V gene end was trimmed by 3 bases and the J gene end by 6 bases; junction bases not matched to a gene: 8. CDR3 residues: CASSDSDRGIDGYTF. The DNA for the CDR3 is TGCGCCAGCAGTGATTCAGACAGGGGGATAGATGGCTACACCTTC.